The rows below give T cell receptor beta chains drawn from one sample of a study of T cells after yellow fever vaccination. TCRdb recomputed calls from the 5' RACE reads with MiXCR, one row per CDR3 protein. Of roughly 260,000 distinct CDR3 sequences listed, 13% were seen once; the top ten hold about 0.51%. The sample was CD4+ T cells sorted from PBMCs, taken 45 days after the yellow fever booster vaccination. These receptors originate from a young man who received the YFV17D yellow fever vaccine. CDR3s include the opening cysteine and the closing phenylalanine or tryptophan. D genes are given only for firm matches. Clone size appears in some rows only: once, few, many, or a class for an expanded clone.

TGCAGCGTTGTTGCAGGGGGCCGGGAGCAGTTCTTC	CSVVAGGREQFF	few	TRBD1	TRBV29-1	TRBJ2-1	12
TGTGCCAGCTCACCGATGACTAGCGGGAGCTCCGAGCAGTACTTC	CASSPMTSGSSEQYF	many	TRBD2	TRBV18	TRBJ2-7	15
TGCAGTTCTAGGAGTGGGACAGGGGGCCACGAGCAGTACTTC	CSSRSGTGGHEQYF	many	TRBD1	TRBV29-1	TRBJ2-7	14
TGCAGTGCTAGTCGGTGGCTAGCGGGAGTAGGGTCGGAGACCCAGTACTTC	CSASRWLAGVGSETQYF	few	TRBD2	TRBV20-1	TRBJ2-5	17
TGCAGTGCTATCCAGCGGGGGTGGGTCTACGAGCAGTACTTC	CSAIQRGWVYEQYF	few	TRBD2	TRBV20-1	TRBJ2-7	14
TGTGCCAGCAGTCCCCTGACAGGGAAAGGCTACACCTTC	CASSPLTGKGYTF	few	TRBD1	TRBV12-3/TRBV12-4	TRBJ1-2	13
TGTGCCAGCAGCTTCAGAGAATCTAGCACAGATACGCAGTATTTT	CASSFRESSTDTQYF	-	-	TRBV11-1	TRBJ2-3	15
TGTGCCAGCAGCCGACTAGCGGGAGTCCACGAGCAGTACTTC	CASSRLAGVHEQYF	-	TRBD2	TRBV28	TRBJ2-7	14
TGTGCCAGCAGCCCTCATGGAAGGGCGAGCTCCTACGAGCAGTACTTC	CASSPHGRASSYEQYF	-	-	TRBV7-2	TRBJ2-7	16
TGCGCCAGCAGCTTGGAGGTTAGCGGGAGTGCGAAGACCCAGTACTTC	CASSLEVSGSAKTQYF	few	TRBD2	TRBV5-1	TRBJ2-5	16
TGCGCCAGCAGCTTGGGGGACAGGGGAACAGATACGCAGTATTTT	CASSLGDRGTDTQYF	few	TRBD1	TRBV5-1	TRBJ2-3	15
TGTGCCAGCAGCTCCCTGGGCAGGGACGAGCAGTACTTC	CASSSLGRDEQYF	few	-	TRBV7-8	TRBJ2-7	13
TGCAGTGCTGATGGGGTCCTAGCGGGAGAGGCAGATACGCAGTATTTT	CSADGVLAGEADTQYF	-	TRBD2	TRBV20-1	TRBJ2-3	16
TGCAGTGCTAGAGTGGCTAGCGGGTCCGATAATGAGCAGTTCTTC	CSARVASGSDNEQFF	few	TRBD2	TRBV20-1	TRBJ2-1	15
TGCAGTGCTCAAAAGCGGGAGGCAGAGACCCAGTACTTC	CSAQKREAETQYF	many	TRBD2	TRBV20-1	TRBJ2-5	13
TGCGCCAGCACGAAAATGGGCTCTGGGGCCAACGTCCTGACTTTC	CASTKMGSGANVLTF	few	-	TRBV5-1	TRBJ2-6	15
TGCGCCAGCAGCGTACAGACTAGCGGGAGGAACACCGGGGAGCTGTTTTTT	CASSVQTSGRNTGELFF	-	TRBD2	TRBV5-1	TRBJ2-2	17
TGTGCCAGCAGCTTAGATGAGTGGGGGAGGGGGCAGTTCTTC	CASSLDEWGRGQFF	few	TRBD2	TRBV7-2	TRBJ2-1	14
TGCGCCAGCAGCTCGACCGGGACTAGCACAGATACGCAGTATTTT	CASSSTGTSTDTQYF	few	-	TRBV21-1	TRBJ2-3	15
TGTGCCAGCGGTCCCGGGGCCCCAGGAGATACGCAGTATTTT	CASGPGAPGDTQYF	few	-	TRBV9	TRBJ2-3	14
TGCGCCAGCAGCTTGGCCGCTAGCTCACAAGAGACCCAGTACTTC	CASSLAASSQETQYF	-	-	TRBV5-1	TRBJ2-5	15
TGCGCCAGCAGCCCCCTAGCGGAATACTCCTACAATGAGCAGTTCTTC	CASSPLAEYSYNEQFF	-	TRBD2	TRBV5-1	TRBJ2-1	16
TGTGCCTCGTCCCCTAGCGGGCCGTCTGGGGCCAACGTCCTGACTTTC	CASSPSGPSGANVLTF	few	TRBD2	TRBV6-1	TRBJ2-6	16
TGTGCCAGCAGTGAAGGGGCCCGGGGTTGGAGGGGTCCAGATACGCAGTATTTT	CASSEGARGWRGPDTQYF	-	-	TRBV6-1	TRBJ2-3	18
TGTGCCAGCAGATCACCCTTAGCGGGCCAGTACTTC	CASRSPLAGQYF	-	TRBD2	TRBV27	TRBJ2-5	12